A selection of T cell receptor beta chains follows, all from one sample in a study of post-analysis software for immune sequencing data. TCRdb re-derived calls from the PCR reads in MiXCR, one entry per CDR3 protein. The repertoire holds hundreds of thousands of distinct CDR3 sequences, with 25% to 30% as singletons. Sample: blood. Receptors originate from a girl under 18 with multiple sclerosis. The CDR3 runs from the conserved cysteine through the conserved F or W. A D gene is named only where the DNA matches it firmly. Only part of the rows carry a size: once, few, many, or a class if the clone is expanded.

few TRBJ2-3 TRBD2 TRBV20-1 TGCAGTGCGCGGCGGGGGGCAGGCACAGATACGCAGTATTTT CSARRGAGTDTQYF
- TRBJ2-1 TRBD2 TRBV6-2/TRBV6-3 TGTGCCAGCAGTCCACCCGGGACTAGCGGGAATGAGCAGTTCTTC CASSPPGTSGNEQFF
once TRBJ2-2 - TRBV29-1 TGCAGCGTTGGGGGGGAAGCGAACACCGGGGAGCTGTTTTTT CSVGGEANTGELFF
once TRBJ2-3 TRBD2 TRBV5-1 TGCGCCAGCAGAGTCGGACTAGCGGGAGGTACAGATACGCAGTATTTT CASRVGLAGGTDTQYF
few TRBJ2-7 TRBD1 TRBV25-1 TGTGCCAGCAGTGAATGGAGGACAGGGCCCTACGAGCAGTACTTC CASSEWRTGPYEQYF
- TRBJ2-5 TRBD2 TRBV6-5 TGTGCCAGCAGTAGATATAGCGGGGGGGTAGCCTATGAGCAGTACTTC CASSRYSGGVAYEQYF
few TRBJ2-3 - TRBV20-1 TGCAGTGCTAGCACCCGGGACCTCGCCCCAGATACGCAGTATTTT CSASTRDLAPDTQYF
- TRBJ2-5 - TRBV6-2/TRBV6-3 TGTGCCAGCAGTTACCTCGGGGAGGTACAAGAGACCCAGTACTTC CASSYLGEVQETQYF
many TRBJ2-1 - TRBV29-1 TGCAGCGTTGAACCGCTAGGCGATGAGCAGTTCTTC CSVEPLGDEQFF
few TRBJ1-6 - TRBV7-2 TGTGCCAGCAGCAACAGGGTTAAGAATTCACCCCTCCACTTT CASSNRVKNSPLHF
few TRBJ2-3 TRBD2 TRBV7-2 TGTGCCAGCAGCAAGGGGACTAGCCCAGATACGCAGTATTTT CASSKGTSPDTQYF
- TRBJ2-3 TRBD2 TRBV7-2 TGTGCCAGCAGCCCGGGACTAGCGGGAGGGAGTAGCACAGATACGCAGTATTTT CASSPGLAGGSSTDTQYF
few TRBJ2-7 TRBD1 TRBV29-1 TGCAGCGTTTCCGGGGGGACAGGGGGCTACGAGCAGTACTTC CSVSGGTGGYEQYF
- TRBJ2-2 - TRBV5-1 TGCGCCAGCAGCCCGTGGTCTATCTGGCTGCAAAACACCGGGGAGCTGTTTTTT CASSPWSIWLQNTGELFF
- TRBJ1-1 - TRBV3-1 TGTGCCAGCAGCCAAGAAAGGGTTCGGAACACTGAAGCTTTCTTT CASSQERVRNTEAFF
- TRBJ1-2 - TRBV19 TGTGCCAGTAGTACAGAGACGCGTTTATCCCTGGGGTACACCTTC CASSTETRLSLGYTF
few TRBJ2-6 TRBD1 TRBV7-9 TGTGCCAGCAGCTTCGGGACAGGGAACGGTGGGGCCAACGTCCTGACTTTC CASSFGTGNGGANVLTF
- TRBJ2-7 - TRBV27 TGTGCCAGCAGTTTAGGGGGGAAATCCTCCTACGAGCAGTACTTC CASSLGGKSSYEQYF
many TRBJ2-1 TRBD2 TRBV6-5 TGTGCCAGTTCCCCTCTTAGCGGGAGGTCCTACAATGAGCAGTTCTTC CASSPLSGRSYNEQFF
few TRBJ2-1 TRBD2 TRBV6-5 TGTGCCAGCAGTTACGAACTAGCGGGAGTTTATGAGCAGTTCTTC CASSYELAGVYEQFF
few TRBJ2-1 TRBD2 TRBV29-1 TGCAGCGTGCGGACTAGCGGGAACTCCTACAATGAGCAGTTCTTC CSVRTSGNSYNEQFF
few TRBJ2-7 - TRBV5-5 TGTGCCAGCAGCTTGCGGCCGGGGGAGATCACCTACGAGCAGTACTTC CASSLRPGEITYEQYF
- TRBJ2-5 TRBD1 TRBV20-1 TGCAGTGCTAGAGCCGGGACAGGGGGACGGTGGCAAGAGACCCAGTACTTC CSARAGTGGRWQETQYF
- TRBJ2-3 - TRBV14 TGTGCCAGCAGCCCTGGGACTCCGCGACTCCCAGATACGCAGTATTTT CASSPGTPRLPDTQYF
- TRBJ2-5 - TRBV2 TGTGCCACGGACCTAGGGATGCCTGAGACCCAGTACTTC CATDLGMPETQYF
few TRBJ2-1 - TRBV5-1 TGCGCCAGCAGCTTGAGAGTTTCCTCCAATGAGCAGTTCTTC CASSLRVSSNEQFF
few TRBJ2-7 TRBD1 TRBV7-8 TGTGCCAGCAGCCGTTACGCCGGGACAGGGGGCTACGAGCAGTACTTC CASSRYAGTGGYEQYF
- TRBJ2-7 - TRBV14 TGTGCCAGTAGCCAAGTGGGTTCGCACTACGAGCAGTACTTC CASSQVGSHYEQYF
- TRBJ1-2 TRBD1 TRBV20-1 TGCAGTGCTCCGGCCGACTGGGGGACAGGGGCCCTAGCTAACTATGGCTACACCTTC CSAPADWGTGALANYGYTF
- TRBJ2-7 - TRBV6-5 TGTGCCAGCAGTTACGGGGCATCCTACGAGCAGTACTTC CASSYGASYEQYF
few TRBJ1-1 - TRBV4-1 TGCGCCAGCAGCCAAGGGGGGGAGGAGGTCTACCGTTCGATGAACACTGAAGCTTTCTTT CASSQGGEEVYRSMNTEAFF
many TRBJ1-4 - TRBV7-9 TGTGCCAGCAGCGAGGGCGGTGAAAAACTGTTTTTT CASSEGGEKLFF
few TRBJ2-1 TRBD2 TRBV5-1 TGCGCCAGCAAACCGGGACTAGCGGGAGGGTCTTACAATGAGCAGTTCTTC CASKPGLAGGSYNEQFF
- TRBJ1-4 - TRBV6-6 TGTGCCAGCAGTTACCAGGTTCAGGTAGAAAAACTGTTTTTT CASSYQVQVEKLFF
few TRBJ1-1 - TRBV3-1 TGTGCCAGCAGCCCGCTGGTAGCGAACACTGAAGCTTTCTTT CASSPLVANTEAFF
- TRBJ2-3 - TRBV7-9 TGTGCCAGCAGCTTAGGTGGGGCCACAGATACGCAGTATTTT CASSLGGATDTQYF
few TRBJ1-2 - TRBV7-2 TGTGCCAGCAGCTTAGCCCATTCGGGGTCCGGCTACACCTTC CASSLAHSGSGYTF
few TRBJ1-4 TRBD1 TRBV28 TGTGCCAGCAGTTCCGCCCTCGCAGGGGGTGGGGAAAAACTGTTTTTT CASSSALAGGGEKLFF